The 20 T cell receptor beta chains below come from one sample, sequenced in a study of blood T cell repertoires in COVID-19 (dated by TCRdb to 2020 to 2021). The library was prepared using the immunoSEQ multiplex PCR assay. Sourced from immuneACCESS, this table was stored by TCRdb with only in-frame sequences that have V and J called. A share of the clones is absent; for the studies checked, an unresolved V gene accounts for under half, and the remainder has no known explanation. The sample table shows roughly 32,000 clones, and about 74% are seen once. Clones ranked in the top ten supply roughly 17% of the sample. Specimen: peripheral blood. The receptor source for this set is a human donor in a cohort sampled during active COVID-19.

The CDR3 bases are TGTGCCAGCAGCTTAACACTAGCTTATGGCTACACCTTC. As protein: CASSLTLAYGYTF. This rearrangement joins TRBV5-6 to TRBJ1-2, with no clear D. Germline CDR1 and CDR2: SGHDT and YYEEEE. This CDR3 has 13 residues. V was shortened by 2 bases and J by 5 bases, with 10 bases between the two germline ends.

This clone showed up just a few times. The chain uses TRBV28 and TRBJ2-1; D gene uncertain. CDR3 length: 11 amino acids. CDR1 and CDR2 (germline): MDHEN, SYDVKM. V shed 5 bases and J shed 3 bases, with 2 bases lying between them. The CDR3 protein is CASSLYNEQFF. The CDR3 region has the DNA TGTGCCAGCAGTCTCTACAATGAGCAGTTCTTC.

This clone was counted between two and nine times. The CDR3 DNA sequence: TGTGCCAGCAGCTTGGGCAGGGGATTCTACGAGCAGTACTTC. Protein sequence: CASSLGRGFYEQYF. This sequence joins TRBV13 and TRBJ2-7, with D tentatively TRBD1 (6 bases). This CDR3 region has 14 residues. V was clipped by 3 bases and J by 3 bases, with 12 bases between them. The V gene's germline CDR1 is PRHDT and CDR2 FYEKMQ (reference sequence).

This rearrangement joins TRBV27 to TRBJ2-3; 8 bases fit TRBD2. CDR3 length: 15 amino acids. Germline CDR1 is MNHEY and CDR2 is SMNVEV (reference sequence). The trim removed 3 bases at V and 5 bases at J, leaving 7 bases unmatched. The CDR3 DNA reads TGTGCCAGCAGTTTCGGAGCGGGGGATGGAGATACGCAGTATTTT. Amino acids: CASSFGAGDGDTQYF.

The V and J genes are TRBV19 and TRBJ1-3, with D perhaps TRBD1 (6 bases). V was pared by 8 bases and J by 0 bases, with 14 bases between. Germline values: CDR1 LNHDA, CDR2 SQIVND (reference sequence). CDR3 length: 15 amino acids. The CDR3 DNA reads as TGTGCCAGTCCCTCAAGGGGGATCTCTGGAAACACCATATATTTT. It is translated as CASPSRGISGNTIYF.

V gene TRBV6-4 combines with J gene TRBJ2-5; the D gene is possibly TRBD2 (5 bases). Germline-derived CDR1 and CDR2 are MRHNA and SNTAGT. There are 12 residues in the CDR3. V shed 6 bases and J shed 2 bases, with 7 bases lying between them. Here the CDR3 reads CASSRTQETQYF. The CDR3 DNA is TGTGCCAGCAGCCGGACTCAAGAGACCCAGTACTTC.

This sequence joins TRBV7-8 and TRBJ2-7; D may be TRBD1 (5 bases). CDR1 and CDR2 from the germline V gene are SGHVS and FQNEAQ. V lost 5 bases to trimming and J lost 3 bases, with 11 bases between them. The CDR3 has 13 residues. The CDR3 sequence is CASSRIQGYEQYF. CDR3 nucleotides: TGTGCCAGCAGCCGGATTCAGGGCTACGAGCAGTACTTC.

The chain has TRBV5-1 and TRBJ2-5; TRBD2 aligns across 8 bases. V was clipped by 1 base and J by 2 bases; unmatched bases: 13. Per the germline V gene, CDR1 is SGHRS and CDR2 is YFSETQ. This CDR3 comprises 18 residues. CDR3 sequence reads: CASSLQRAGGTLQETQYF. CDR3 DNA: TGCGCCAGCAGCTTGCAAAGGGCGGGGGGCACTCTGCAAGAGACCCAGTACTTC.

This sequence joins TRBV6-5 and TRBJ1-2; 9 bases fit TRBD1. Trimming at V came to 2 bases and at J to 5 bases, leaving 6 bases not matched to a gene. This CDR3 contains 15 residues. Germline lookup yields CDR1 MNHEY and CDR2 SVGAGI. The CDR3 sequence: CASSYGDRDGYGYTF. For the CDR3, the DNA is TGTGCCAGCAGTTACGGGGACAGGGATGGGTATGGCTACACCTTC.

There are a few counts of this clone. The chain links TRBV5-1 to TRBJ1-4; 7 positions match TRBD1. Germline CDR1 reads SGHRS; CDR2 reads YFSETQ. J was trimmed by 7 bases and V by 3 bases; bases with no gene match: 9. The CDR3 spans 15 residues. Here the CDR3 DNA reads TGCGCCAGCAGCTGGGGGAGACAGGGAAGTGAAAAACTGTTTTTT. This codes for CASSWGRQGSEKLFF.

The V call is TRBV2, the J call TRBJ2-5, with 9 bases identical to TRBD1. The germline CDR1 and CDR2 sequences are SNHLY and FYNNEI. This CDR3 has 14 residues. The junction had 10 bases not matched to a gene; V was cut back by 7 bases and J by 7 bases. This chain's CDR3 is CASTDRGGPGTQYF. In DNA form, the CDR3 reads TGTGCCAGCACCGACAGGGGGGGCCCAGGGACCCAGTACTTC.

This sequence joins TRBV29-1 and TRBJ1-4; D is ambiguous. CDR3 size: 13 residues. The germline V and J ends were trimmed by 7 bases and 0 bases, with 9 bases remaining between them. Germline CDR1 is SQVTM and CDR2 is ANQGSEA. In DNA form, the CDR3 reads TGCAGCGCCCGGAGGGCAACTAATGAAAAACTGTTTTTT. Its protein product is CSARRATNEKLFF.

The J gene is TRBJ2-6, the V gene TRBV6-5; D is uncertain. Germline-derived CDR1 and CDR2 are MNHEY and SVGAGI. This CDR3 contains 15 residues. Trimming took off 1 base at V and 0 bases at J, with 4 bases between the two ends. CDR3 amino acids: CASSYFNSGANVLTF. In DNA form, the CDR3 reads TGTGCCAGCAGTTACTTCAACTCTGGGGCCAACGTCCTGACTTTC.

The chain combines TRBV2 with TRBJ2-5; 8 nucleotides align to TRBD2. The CDR3 has 16 residues. Trimming removed 7 bases from V and 1 base from J; junction bases left unmatched: 11. Germline CDR1 is SNHLY and CDR2 is FYNNEI. The CDR3 region is CASTSRTSLAQETQYF. DNA for the CDR3: TGTGCCAGCACATCCAGGACTAGCTTGGCCCAAGAGACCCAGTACTTC.

The J gene is TRBJ1-6, the V gene TRBV2, with no clear D. Trimming left V 11 bases short and J 10 bases short, with 24 bases between. The V gene's germline CDR1 is SNHLY and CDR2 FYNNEI. This CDR3 is built from 15 residues. The CDR3 here is CAGRTPGGEDSPLHF. The CDR3 coding sequence is TGTGCCGGAAGGACGCCGGGAGGAGAAGACTCACCCCTCCACTTT.

The V and J genes are TRBV19 and TRBJ1-3, with 7 bases that match TRBD1. The CDR3 runs 15 residues. Germline-derived CDR1 and CDR2 are LNHDA and SQIVND (reference sequence). V was pared by 6 bases and J by 0 bases, with 5 bases of the junction left unmatched. CDR3 in amino acids: CASSKGGSSGNTIYF. The CDR3 region has the DNA TGTGCCAGTAGCAAAGGGGGCTCCTCTGGAAACACCATATATTTT.

The chain uses TRBV7-2 and TRBJ2-5; 14 bases align to TRBD2. Trimming removed 5 bases from V and 4 bases from J; junction bases left unmatched: 6. Germline V gene data show CDR1 as SGHTA and CDR2 as FQGNSA. The CDR3 extends over 16 amino acids. Written as DNA, the CDR3 is TGTGCCAGCAGCCAACGGGGACTAGCGGGAGCAGAGACCCAGTACTTC. Its protein product is CASSQRGLAGAETQYF.

This clone is a singleton in its sample. This sequence joins TRBV3-1 (or the pseudogene TRBV3-2) and TRBJ2-5, with a tentative D call TRBD1 (5 bases). Germline V gene data show CDR1 as LGHDT and CDR2 as YNNKEL (reference sequence). The V and J ends lost 4 bases and 3 bases respectively, with 6 bases between them. The CDR3 is made up of 12 amino acids. The DNA for the CDR3 is TGTGCCAGCAGCCTACAGGAAGAGACCCAGTACTTC. It is translated as CASSLQEETQYF.

The V and J genes are TRBV3-1 (or the pseudogene TRBV3-2) and TRBJ1-5; 7 bases line up with TRBD1. Germline V gene data show CDR1 as LGHDT and CDR2 as YNNKEL (reference sequence). The length of the CDR3 is 16 residues. Trimming cost V 1 base and J 6 bases; bases outside gene matches: 9. The CDR3 DNA follows: TGTGCCAGCAGCCAAGGGAACAGGGGTCGGGCTCAGCCCCAGCATTTT. Residues: CASSQGNRGRAQPQHF.

The chain is built from TRBV5-8 and TRBJ1-2, with no clear D. The CDR3 has 15 amino acids. Germline CDR1 reads SGHTS; CDR2 reads YDEGEE. Trimming removed 2 bases from V and 2 bases from J, with 13 bases in between. CDR3 nucleotides: TGTGCCAGCAGCTTCAACCCACCGGTAAACTATGGCTACACCTTC. Amino acids: CASSFNPPVNYGYTF.